The 2 T cell receptor beta chains in this list originate from one sample, sequenced in a study of CD8+ T cells in alopecia areata. RNA was extracted and reverse transcribed into cDNA as the sequencing template. Profiled with immunoSEQ multiplex PCR; TCRdb holds only in-frame clones, not every one. This table holds about 180,000 clones, 50% to 60% found once. Source: CD4+ T cells sorted from blood, taken at week 0. Receptor source: a human donor with alopecia areata.

The J gene is TRBJ1-5, the V gene TRBV6-1; D remains unclear. CDR1 and CDR2 (germline): MNHNS, SASEGT. The CDR3 sequence is 14 residues long. The V end lost 2 bases, the J end lost 3 bases, and 8 bases lay between the germline ends. CDR3 nucleotides: TGTGCCAGCAGTGAAATGTCTCTCAATCAGCCCCAGCATTTT. This encodes CASSEMSLNQPQHF.

Comment on this clone: The identical CDR3 is also encoded by other nucleotide sequences in the sample. The chain uses TRBV29-1 and TRBJ1-2, with D hard to call. The germline gives CDR1 SQVTM, CDR2 ANQGSEA. This CDR3 is built from 11 residues. V lost 3 bases to trimming and J lost 2 bases, with 4 bases between them. The CDR3 coding sequence is TGCAGCGTTGACAGCAACTATGGCTACACCTTC. It encodes CSVDSNYGYTF. Combining the CDR3 with reference TRBV29-1 and TRBJ1-2 gives the whole variable domain SAVISQKPSRDICQRGTSLTIQCQVDSQVTMMFWYRQQPGQSLTLIATANQGSEATYESGFVIDKFPISRPNLTFSTLTVSNMSPEDSSIYLCSVDSNYGYTFGSGTRLTVV.